This is a list of T cell receptor beta chains from one sample in a study of CD8 T cells in ankylosing spondylitis. Using its own MiXCR run on the 5' RACE reads, TCRdb lists one record per CDR3 protein. The sample shows around 540,000 distinct CDR3 sequences, more than 9.5% of them seen only once. The sequenced sample consisted of blood, either unsorted or a sorted T cell fraction (not recorded which). The source is a male donor with ankylosing spondylitis. CDR3s include the opening cysteine and the closing phenylalanine or tryptophan. The D gene is left open where the match is weak. Clone size is given for some rows only: seen once, a few or many times, or a class if the clone is expanded.

abundance: many; j_gene: TRBJ1-2; v_gene: TRBV29-1; d_gene: TRBD1; CDR3aa: CSVYLQGDYGYTF; CDR3nt: TGCAGCGTTTACCTACAGGGGGACTATGGCTACACCTTC
abundance: few; j_gene: TRBJ2-3; v_gene: TRBV5-4; d_gene: -; CDR3aa: CASSSADKGDTQYF; CDR3nt: TGTGCCAGCAGCTCTGCTGACAAAGGGGATACGCAGTATTTT
abundance: -; j_gene: TRBJ2-5; v_gene: TRBV9; d_gene: -; CDR3aa: CASSAGQLQETQYF; CDR3nt: TGTGCCAGCAGCGCAGGACAGTTACAAGAGACCCAGTACTTC
abundance: few; j_gene: TRBJ2-5; v_gene: TRBV15; d_gene: -; CDR3aa: CATSRDLSFQETQYF; CDR3nt: TGTGCCACCAGCAGAGATCTCAGTTTCCAAGAGACCCAGTACTTC
abundance: few; j_gene: TRBJ2-1; v_gene: TRBV5-1; d_gene: TRBD2; CDR3aa: CASSWGTSANEQFF; CDR3nt: TGCGCCAGCAGCTGGGGGACTAGCGCCAATGAGCAGTTCTTC
abundance: many; j_gene: TRBJ2-1; v_gene: TRBV5-1; d_gene: TRBD2; CDR3aa: CASSSSGSSDNEQFF; CDR3nt: TGCGCCAGCAGCTCCAGCGGGAGCTCCGACAATGAGCAGTTCTTC
abundance: -; j_gene: TRBJ2-1; v_gene: TRBV5-1; d_gene: -; CDR3aa: CASSLNLATPSYNEQFF; CDR3nt: TGCGCCAGCAGCTTGAATCTAGCTACCCCGTCCTACAATGAGCAGTTCTTC
abundance: -; j_gene: TRBJ2-3; v_gene: TRBV7-2; d_gene: -; CDR3aa: CASSFLAADTQYF; CDR3nt: TGTGCCAGCAGCTTCTTGGCGGCAGATACGCAGTATTTT
abundance: -; j_gene: TRBJ1-5; v_gene: TRBV12-3/TRBV12-4; d_gene: -; CDR3aa: CASSKGQGWSNQPQHF; CDR3nt: TGTGCCAGCTCCAAAGGGCAGGGTTGGAGCAATCAGCCCCAGCATTTT
abundance: few; j_gene: TRBJ2-7; v_gene: TRBV5-1; d_gene: TRBD2; CDR3aa: CASTLVSSGISYEQYF; CDR3nt: TGCGCCAGCACCTTGGTTTCTAGCGGGATATCCTACGAGCAGTACTTC
abundance: many; j_gene: TRBJ2-3; v_gene: TRBV5-1; d_gene: -; CDR3aa: CASSLFDTQYF; CDR3nt: TGCGCCAGCAGCTTGTTTGATACGCAGTATTTT
abundance: -; j_gene: TRBJ1-2; v_gene: TRBV27; d_gene: TRBD1; CDR3aa: CASSLGTGDANYGYTF; CDR3nt: TGTGCCAGCAGTTTAGGGACAGGGGACGCTAACTATGGCTACACCTTC
abundance: -; j_gene: TRBJ2-2; v_gene: TRBV7-9; d_gene: -; CDR3aa: CASSFNPLELFF; CDR3nt: TGTGCCAGCAGCTTTAACCCCTTGGAGCTGTTTTTT
abundance: -; j_gene: TRBJ1-1; v_gene: TRBV14; d_gene: TRBD1; CDR3aa: CASSAYRGDLNTEAFF; CDR3nt: TGTGCCAGCAGCGCTTACAGGGGAGATCTGAACACTGAAGCTTTCTTT
abundance: many; j_gene: TRBJ2-5; v_gene: TRBV10-1; d_gene: TRBD2; CDR3aa: CASSESGTSQETQYF; CDR3nt: TGCGCCAGCAGTGAGTCGGGGACTAGTCAAGAGACCCAGTACTTC
abundance: -; j_gene: TRBJ2-7; v_gene: TRBV18; d_gene: -; CDR3aa: CASSPRDTTYEQYF; CDR3nt: TGTGCCAGCTCACCTCGGGACACAACCTACGAGCAGTACTTC
abundance: few; j_gene: TRBJ2-5; v_gene: TRBV5-1; d_gene: -; CDR3aa: CASSAGRTLLGETQYF; CDR3nt: TGCGCCAGCAGCGCGGGACGGACGCTCCTGGGGGAGACCCAGTACTTC
abundance: many; j_gene: TRBJ2-1; v_gene: TRBV29-1; d_gene: -; CDR3aa: CSVAKNYNEQFF; CDR3nt: TGCAGCGTTGCCAAGAACTACAATGAGCAGTTCTTC
abundance: few; j_gene: TRBJ2-2; v_gene: TRBV9; d_gene: -; CDR3aa: CASNPSANTGELFF; CDR3nt: TGTGCCAGCAACCCTAGCGCTAACACCGGGGAGCTGTTTTTT
abundance: many; j_gene: TRBJ1-2; v_gene: TRBV3-1; d_gene: -; CDR3aa: CASSKLTGDYGYTF; CDR3nt: TGTGCCAGCAGCAAGCTAACGGGGGACTATGGCTACACCTTC
abundance: many; j_gene: TRBJ2-2; v_gene: TRBV5-1; d_gene: TRBD1; CDR3aa: CASSPKTGGAGVFTGELFF; CDR3nt: TGCGCCAGCAGCCCTAAGACAGGGGGCGCGGGAGTCTTCACCGGGGAGCTGTTTTTT
abundance: -; j_gene: TRBJ1-5; v_gene: TRBV30; d_gene: -; CDR3aa: CAWSRVPNQPQHF; CDR3nt: TGTGCCTGGAGTAGGGTTCCCAATCAGCCCCAGCATTTT
abundance: few; j_gene: TRBJ1-2; v_gene: TRBV11-2; d_gene: -; CDR3aa: CASSYSGLNYGYTF; CDR3nt: TGTGCCAGCAGCTACAGTGGCCTTAACTATGGCTACACCTTC
abundance: -; j_gene: TRBJ2-3; v_gene: TRBV20-1; d_gene: TRBD2; CDR3aa: CSATLSGSNTDTQYF; CDR3nt: TGCAGTGCTACGCTGAGCGGGAGTAATACAGATACGCAGTATTTT
abundance: -; j_gene: TRBJ2-1; v_gene: TRBV29-1; d_gene: -; CDR3aa: CSLGTANEQFF; CDR3nt: TGCAGCCTCGGGACGGCCAATGAGCAGTTCTTC
abundance: few; j_gene: TRBJ1-4; v_gene: TRBV4-2; d_gene: -; CDR3aa: CASSQDRAKEKLFF; CDR3nt: TGTGCCAGCAGCCAAGATAGGGCTAAAGAAAAACTGTTTTTT
abundance: few; j_gene: TRBJ2-1; v_gene: TRBV7-2; d_gene: -; CDR3aa: CASSLERLYNEQFF; CDR3nt: TGTGCCAGCAGCCTAGAGCGGCTGTACAATGAGCAGTTCTTC